This T cell receptor (beta chain) came from a study of blood T cells in healthy people across ages. Turning to the study itself: Every two T cells gave about one barcoded beta molecule via template switching. General study findings and limits: Long-lived donors exceeded aged donors in naive CD4+ cells and diversity.

This clonotype was detected only a few times. What it recognizes is unknown. The use of a sample-barcoded 5' primer and a J-beta primer mix characterized a second PCR of about 7 to 12 cycles. TCRdb reprocessed the 5' RACE reads with MiXCR, giving one entry per CDR3 protein. Here the sample spans roughly 800,000 distinct CDR3 sequences, 30% to 45% being singletons. Germline V gene data show CDR1 as SGHTA and CDR2 as FQGNSA. This CDR3 is built from 17 residues. J gave up 5 bases and V 2 bases, and 9 bases lay outside the gene matches. The donors, all healthy, were Caucasians living in Russia, aged about 6 to 90. Total RNA was extracted at no less than 6 micrograms per sample.

The source of this sequence is a man aged 18 to 35 in good health. Sequencing input: blood. The chain is built from TRBV7-2 and TRBJ2-5; TRBD2 matches 12 bases. The CDR3 DNA sequence: TGTGCCAGCAGCTTAAACGTACTAGCGGGGGGTAGGGAGACCCAGTACTTC. Its translation: CASSLNVLAGGRETQYF.